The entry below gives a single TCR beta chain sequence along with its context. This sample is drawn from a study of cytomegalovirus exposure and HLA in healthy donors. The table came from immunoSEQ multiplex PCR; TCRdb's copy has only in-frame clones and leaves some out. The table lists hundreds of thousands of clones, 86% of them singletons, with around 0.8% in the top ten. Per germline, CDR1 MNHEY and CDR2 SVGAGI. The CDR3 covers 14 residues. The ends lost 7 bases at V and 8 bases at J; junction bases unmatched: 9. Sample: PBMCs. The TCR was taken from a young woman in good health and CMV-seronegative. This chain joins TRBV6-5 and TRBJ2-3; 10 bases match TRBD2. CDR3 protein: CASMGAGGPGTQYF. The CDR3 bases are TGTGCCAGCATGGGAGCGGGAGGGCCGGGTACGCAGTATTTT.